This T cell receptor beta chain was documented in a study of blood T cell repertoires in COVID-19. As for the study in general: COVID-19 samples from acute and convalescent phases originated in the United States, Italy and Spain.

There are 18 residues in the CDR3. V trimming: 4 bases; J trimming: 2 bases; junction bases outside the gene matches: 14. Looked up from germline, CDR1 is LGHNA and CDR2 is YNFKEQ. Per the original methods: Scientists estimated how many nucleated cells there were by amplifying reference gene primers. Sequenced by immunoSEQ multiplex PCR; TCRdb stores in-frame clones only, minus some. The D gene and trimming were derived from the DNA, and the V and J assignments and clone size from that table. Of about 120,000 clones in the sample, 60% to 85% were seen once. Sequencing input: peripheral blood. The sequence derives from a man in his 70s with acute or convalescent COVID-19. The rearrangement uses TRBV4-2 and TRBJ1-2; TRBD1 agrees at 9 bases. CDR3 sequence: CASSPLGRQGVRNYGYTF. The CDR3 DNA reads TGTGCCAGCAGCCCTCTGGGGAGACAGGGGGTAAGGAACTATGGCTACACCTTC.